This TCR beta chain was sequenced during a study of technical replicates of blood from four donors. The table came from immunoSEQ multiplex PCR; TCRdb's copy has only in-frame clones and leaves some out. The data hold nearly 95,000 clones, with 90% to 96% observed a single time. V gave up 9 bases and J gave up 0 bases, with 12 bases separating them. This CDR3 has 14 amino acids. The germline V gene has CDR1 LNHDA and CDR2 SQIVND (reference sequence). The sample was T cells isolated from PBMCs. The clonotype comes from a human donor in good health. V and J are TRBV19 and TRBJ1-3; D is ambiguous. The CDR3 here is CASRNTFSGNTIYF. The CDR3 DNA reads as TGTGCCAGCAGGAATACCTTCTCTGGAAACACCATATATTTT. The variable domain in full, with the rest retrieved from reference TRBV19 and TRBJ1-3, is DGGITQSPKYLFRKEGQNVTLSCEQNLNHDAMYWYRQDPGQGLRLIYYSQIVNDFQKGDIAEGYSVSREKKESFPLTVTSAQKNPTAFYLCASRNTFSGNTIYFGEGSWLTVV.